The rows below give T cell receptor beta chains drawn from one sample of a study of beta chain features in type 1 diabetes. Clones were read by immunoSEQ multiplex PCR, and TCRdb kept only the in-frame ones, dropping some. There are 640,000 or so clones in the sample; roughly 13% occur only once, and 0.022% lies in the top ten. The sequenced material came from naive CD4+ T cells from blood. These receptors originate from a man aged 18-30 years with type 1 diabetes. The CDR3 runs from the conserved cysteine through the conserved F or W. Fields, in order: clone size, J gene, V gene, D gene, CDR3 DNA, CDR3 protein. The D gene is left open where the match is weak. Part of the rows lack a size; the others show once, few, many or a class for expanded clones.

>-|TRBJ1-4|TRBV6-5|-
TGTGCCAGCAGCCTGCAGGGGATGACTAATGAAAAACTGTTTTTT
CASSLQGMTNEKLFF
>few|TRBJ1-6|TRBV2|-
TGTGCCAGCAGCCTTTGGGCTCTTACCCTCCACTTT
CASSLWALTLHF
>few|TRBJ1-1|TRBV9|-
TGTGCCAGCAGCGTAGGGCCCGTAGACACTGAAGCTTTCTTT
CASSVGPVDTEAFF
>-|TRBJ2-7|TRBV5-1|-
TGCGCCAGCTCCGGGTCGTCCTACGAGCAGTACTTC
CASSGSSYEQYF
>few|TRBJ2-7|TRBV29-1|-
TGCAGCGTTGCACGACAGGACAGCTCCTACGAGCAGTACTTC
CSVARQDSSYEQYF
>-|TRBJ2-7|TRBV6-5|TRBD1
TGTGCCAGCAGTTACTCCTGGGACAGGGGTCCATACGAGCAGTACTTC
CASSYSWDRGPYEQYF
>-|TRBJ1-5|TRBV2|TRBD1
TGTGCCACCAGAGGGACAGAAAATCAGCCCCAGCATTTT
CATRGTENQPQHF
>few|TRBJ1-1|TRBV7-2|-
TGTGCCAGCAGCTTAGAACATAGGGGCACTGAAGCTTTCTTT
CASSLEHRGTEAFF
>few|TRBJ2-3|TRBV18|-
TGTGCCAGCTCACCTGGTCGAGGGTCCCTCACAGATACGCAGTATTTT
CASSPGRGSLTDTQYF
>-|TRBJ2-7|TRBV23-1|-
TGCGCCAGCAGTCAAGAAGGTTATCGCTACGAGCAGTACTTC
CASSQEGYRYEQYF
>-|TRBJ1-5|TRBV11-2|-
TGTGCCAGCAGCTTCGGGGAGAATCAGCCCCAGCATTTT
CASSFGENQPQHF